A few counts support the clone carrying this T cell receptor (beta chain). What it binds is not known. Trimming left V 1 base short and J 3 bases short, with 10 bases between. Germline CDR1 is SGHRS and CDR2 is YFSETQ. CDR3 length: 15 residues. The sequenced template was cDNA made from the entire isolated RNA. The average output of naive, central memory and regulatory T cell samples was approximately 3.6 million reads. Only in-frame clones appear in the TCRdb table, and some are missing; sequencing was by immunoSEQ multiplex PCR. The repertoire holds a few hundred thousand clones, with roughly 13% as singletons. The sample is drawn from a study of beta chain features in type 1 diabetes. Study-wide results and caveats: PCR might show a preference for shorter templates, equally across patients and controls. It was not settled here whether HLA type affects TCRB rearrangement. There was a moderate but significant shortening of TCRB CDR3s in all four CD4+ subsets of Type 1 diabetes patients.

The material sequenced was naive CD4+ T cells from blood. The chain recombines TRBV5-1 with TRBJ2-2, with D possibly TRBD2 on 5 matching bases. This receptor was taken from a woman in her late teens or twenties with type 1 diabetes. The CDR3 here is CASSLRGADTGELFF. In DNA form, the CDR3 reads TGCGCCAGCAGCTTGCGTGGAGCGGACACCGGGGAGCTGTTTTTT.